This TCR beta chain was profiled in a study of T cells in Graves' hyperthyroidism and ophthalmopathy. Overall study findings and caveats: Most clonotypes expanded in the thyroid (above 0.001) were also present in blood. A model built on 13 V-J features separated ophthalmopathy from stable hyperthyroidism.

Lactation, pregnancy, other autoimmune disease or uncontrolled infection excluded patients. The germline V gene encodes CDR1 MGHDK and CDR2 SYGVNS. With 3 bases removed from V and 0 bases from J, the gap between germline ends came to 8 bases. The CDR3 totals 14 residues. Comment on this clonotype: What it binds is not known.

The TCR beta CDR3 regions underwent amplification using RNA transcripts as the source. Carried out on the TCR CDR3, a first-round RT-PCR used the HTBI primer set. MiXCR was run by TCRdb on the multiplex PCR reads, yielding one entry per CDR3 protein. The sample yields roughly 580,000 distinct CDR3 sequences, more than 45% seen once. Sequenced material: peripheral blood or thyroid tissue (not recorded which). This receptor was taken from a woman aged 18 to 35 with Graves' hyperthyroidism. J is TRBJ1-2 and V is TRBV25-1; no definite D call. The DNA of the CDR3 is TGTGCCAGCAGTGACGGCCCTGCTAACTATGGCTACACCTTC. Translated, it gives CASSDGPANYGYTF.